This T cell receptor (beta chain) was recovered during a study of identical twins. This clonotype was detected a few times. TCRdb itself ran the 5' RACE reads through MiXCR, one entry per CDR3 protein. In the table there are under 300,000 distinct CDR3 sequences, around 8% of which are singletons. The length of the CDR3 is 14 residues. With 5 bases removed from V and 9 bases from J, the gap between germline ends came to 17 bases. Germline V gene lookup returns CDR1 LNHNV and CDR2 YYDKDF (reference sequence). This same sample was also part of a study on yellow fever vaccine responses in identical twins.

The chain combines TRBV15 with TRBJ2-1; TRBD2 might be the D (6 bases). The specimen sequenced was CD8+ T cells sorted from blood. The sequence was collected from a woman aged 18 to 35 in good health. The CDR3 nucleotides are TGTGCCACCAGCGTGTCTCGGGAGCGCGGTGAGCAGTTCTTC. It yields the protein CATSVSRERGEQFF.